This note documents a single T cell receptor (beta chain) sequence. This specimen belongs to a study of shared clonotypes between healthy human individuals. The CDR3 consists of 15 residues. The germline gives CDR1 SNHLY, CDR2 FYNNEI. Unmatched junction bases numbered 4, after V lost 2 bases and J lost 3 bases. TCRdb's table, derived via immunoSEQ multiplex PCR, lists solely in-frame clones and lacks some. The data show about 1.5 million clones, 95% to 99% seen once. The source of this sequence is a man aged 25 to 40 in good health. The chain links TRBV2 to TRBJ2-7, with 10 positions matching TRBD2. Sequenced: naive CD4+ T cells sorted from blood. Subset reported: CD45RA+ positively selected. The CDR3: CASSERLAGVYEQYF. CDR3 nucleotide sequence: TGTGCCAGCAGTGAAAGGCTAGCGGGAGTCTACGAGCAGTACTTC.